Below, one TCR beta chain is given with its context. Its matching antigen is unknown. These data originate in a study of CD8+ T cells in alopecia areata. The wider study: The study gave treated patients oral tofacitinib at 5 to 10 mg twice daily. Tofacitinib exposure lasted 6 to 18 months, followed by 6 months off drug.

The study's findings and limits: An increase in clonality over normal scalp was evident in lesional scalp, especially alopecia totalis/universalis.

RNA extraction was followed by reverse transcription into cDNA, which acted as the sequencing template. Assay: immunoSEQ multiplex PCR; the TCRdb copy retains only in-frame clones and omits some. This table has 150,000 or so clones, about 47% appearing once. Punch biopsies of lesional scalp, plus peripheral blood, were taken from alopecia areata patients. Per the germline V gene, CDR1 is MNHEY and CDR2 is SMNVEV (reference sequence). This CDR3 has 14 amino acids. The V end was cut by 5 bases, the J end by 4 bases, with 13 bases between. The specimen was CD8+ T cells sorted from blood, collected at week 0. The chain recombines TRBV27 with TRBJ2-3; D is possibly TRBD2 (7 bases). This receptor was identified in a human donor with alopecia areata. Written as DNA, the CDR3 is TGTGCCAGCAGTACCCGGGGGGCGGCAGATACGCAGTATTTT. This translates into CASSTRGAADTQYF.